The 4 T cell receptor beta chains below all came from one sample that was sequenced in a study of blood T cell repertoires in COVID-19. Here immunoSEQ multiplex PCR was the method, and the copy in TCRdb shows in-frame clones only, minus some. The sample contains a few hundred thousand clones, around nine tenths of which appear only once. The sequenced sample consisted of peripheral blood. These receptors were obtained from a man between 60 and 75 years old with acute or convalescent COVID-19.

The chain uses TRBV5-6 and TRBJ2-5; D is undetermined. Germline V gives CDR1 SGHDT, CDR2 YYEEEE. This CDR3 has 14 amino acids. Trimming took off 4 bases at V and 4 bases at J, with 14 bases between the two ends. The CDR3 DNA follows: TGTGCCAGCAGCCCAGGCTACACCTCAGAGACCCAGTACTTC. It specifies CASSPGYTSETQYF.

This chain's CDR3 is CASSVAGDRGNYGYTF. As DNA, the CDR3 is TGTGCCAGCAGCGTAGCCGGGGACAGGGGCAACTATGGCTACACCTTC. The rearrangement uses TRBV9 and TRBJ1-2; TRBD1 matches 10 bases. The CDR3 consists of 16 residues. Trimming cost V 0 bases and J 2 bases; bases outside gene matches: 4. CDR1 is SGDLS and CDR2 is YYNGEE in the germline V gene.

The V and J genes are TRBV14 and TRBJ2-1; tentative D call: TRBD2 (6 bases). Germline-derived CDR1 and CDR2 are SGHDN and FVKESK. The CDR3 has 15 amino acids. V dropped 4 bases and J dropped 5 bases, with 15 bases sitting between them. Written as DNA, the CDR3 is TGTGCCAGCAGCCTTCTGCCGGGGGATCACAATGAGCAGTTCTTC. Amino acids: CASSLLPGDHNEQFF.

The chain recombines TRBV30 with TRBJ2-3, with a tentative D call TRBD1 (6 bases). CDR1 is GTSNPN, CDR2 SVGIG, per germline (reference sequence). CDR3 size: 15 residues. Trimming removed 5 bases at V and 6 bases at J, with 21 bases between. The CDR3: CAWVGRGRLSDTQYF. DNA of the CDR3: TGTGCCTGGGTTGGCAGGGGCCGTTTGAGTGATACGCAGTATTTT.